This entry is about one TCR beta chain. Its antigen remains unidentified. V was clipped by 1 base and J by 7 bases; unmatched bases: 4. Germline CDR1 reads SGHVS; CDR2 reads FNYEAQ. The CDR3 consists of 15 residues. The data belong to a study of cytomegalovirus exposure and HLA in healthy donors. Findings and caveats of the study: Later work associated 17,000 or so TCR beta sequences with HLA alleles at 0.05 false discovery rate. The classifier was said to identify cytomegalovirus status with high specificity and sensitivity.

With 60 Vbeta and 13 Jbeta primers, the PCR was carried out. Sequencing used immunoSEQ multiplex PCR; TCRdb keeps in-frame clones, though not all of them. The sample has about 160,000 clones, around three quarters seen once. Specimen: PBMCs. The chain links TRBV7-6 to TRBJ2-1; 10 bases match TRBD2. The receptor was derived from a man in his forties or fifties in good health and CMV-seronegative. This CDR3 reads CASSLVAGGSNEQFF. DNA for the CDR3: TGTGCCAGCAGCTTAGTAGCGGGAGGAAGTAATGAGCAGTTCTTC.